The 19 T cell receptor beta chains presented below share a single source sample, sequenced in a study of CDR3 diversity in severe acne. TCRdb reanalysed the PCR reads using MiXCR and keeps one entry per CDR3 protein. The table lists about 84,000 distinct CDR3 sequences, approximately 51% of them singletons. Sequencing used blood. These receptors all come from a male donor in good health, without acne.

This clonotype has a handful of counts. This chain connects TRBV4-1 to TRBJ1-5, with a possible D match to TRBD1 (6 bases). V lost 5 bases and J 5 bases, leaving 16 bases between the germline ends. From germline, CDR1 is MGHRA and CDR2 YSYEKL. The CDR3 is 15 residues long. CDR3 sequence (DNA): TGCGCCAGCAGCTCCGGGACGGGGGCCTATCAGCCCCAGCATTTT. Residues: CASSSGTGAYQPQHF.

This chain links TRBV18 with TRBJ1-5; weak D call: TRBD1 (6 bases). Trimming took 3 bases from V and 6 from J, leaving 15 bases between them. The CDR3 extends over 15 amino acids. CDR1 and CDR2 (germline): KGHSH, LQKENI. CDR3 loop: CASSPQDSSSQPQHF. CDR3 DNA sequence: TGTGCCAGCTCACCTCAGGACAGCTCTTCTCAGCCCCAGCATTTT.

As for this clonotype: A read error may account for a junction end that differs from germline. The CDR3 loop is CASSLTGTTPLF. In nucleotides, the CDR3 is TGTGCCAGCAGCTTAACCGGGACAACTCCACTCTTC. The chain carries TRBV7-9 and TRBJ2-1; perhaps TRBD1 as D (6 bases). CDR3 length equals 12 residues. Germline V gene lookup returns CDR1 SEHNR and CDR2 FQNEAQ (reference sequence).

This clonotype was detected many times. Compared with germline, one end of the junction differs, possibly owing to a read error. The chain employs TRBV20-1 and TRBJ1-5; possible D gene TRBD1, 5 bases. The germline V gene encodes CDR1 DFQATT and CDR2 SNEGSKA (reference sequence). CDR3 size: 14 residues. The CDR3: CNARDPGGRQPQHF. The CDR3 DNA is TGCAATGCTAGAGATCCCGGGGGGAGACAGCCCCAGCATTTT.

V usage is TRBV2 and J usage is TRBJ1-2, with D possibly matching TRBD1 (6 bases). The CDR3 extends over 12 amino acids. V lost 4 bases to trimming and J lost 5 bases, with 8 bases between them. Germline V gene sequence: CDR1 SNHLY, CDR2 FYNNEI. Here the CDR3 DNA reads TGTGCCAGCAGTGGGACAGTATATGGCTACACCTTC. It yields the protein CASSGTVYGYTF.

The DNA for the CDR3 is TGCGCCAGCAGCTTCCCGACGGGGGGGGCGGGTGAGCAGTTCTTC. It translates to CASSFPTGGAGEQFF. The V and J genes are TRBV5-1 and TRBJ2-1, with TRBD2 matching over 8 bases. This CDR3 contains 15 residues. Germline CDR1 is SGHRS and CDR2 is YFSETQ. The V and J ends lost 2 bases and 9 bases, in that order; junction bases with no gene match: 10.

A remark on this clonotype: The germline gene is not matched at one end of the junction; a read error may be the cause. The gene calls are TRBV5-6 and TRBJ2-1; the match to TRBD2 covers 15 bases. The CDR3 covers 16 residues. CDR1 is SGHDT, CDR2 YYEEEE, per germline. The CDR3 reads CASSPGLAGGGDEQFF. The CDR3, as DNA: TGCGCCAGCAGCCCGGGACTAGCGGGGGGCGGGGATGAGCAGTTCTTC. The full variable domain, in which reference TRBV5-6 and TRBJ2-1 provide the parts outside the CDR3, is DAGVTQSPTHLIKTRGQQVTLRCSPKSGHDTVSWYQQALGQGPQFIFQYYEEEERQRGNFPDRFSGHQFPNYSSELNVNALLLGDSALYLCASSPGLAGGGDEQFFGPGTRLTVL.

The gene calls are TRBV7-2 and TRBJ1-1; D not certain. Germline values: CDR1 SGHTA, CDR2 FQGNSA. V was trimmed by 5 bases and J by 3 bases, leaving 13 bases between them. The CDR3 is 14 amino acids. DNA of the CDR3: TGTGCCAGCAGCCTGCCGGACGTGGACACTGAAGCTTTCTTT. Its translation: CASSLPDVDTEAFF.

This sequence joins TRBV20-1 and TRBJ2-7; a possible D gene is TRBD2 (6 bases). V was shortened by 5 bases and J by 6 bases, with 14 bases between the two germline ends. This CDR3 is built from 12 residues. Germline loops: CDR1 DFQATT, CDR2 SNEGSKA (reference sequence). The CDR3 bases are TGCAGTGCTGGGGGGTCCGCGCGCGAGCAGTACTTC. This gives the protein CSAGGSAREQYF.

This clonotype appeared many times. The rearrangement links TRBV30 to TRBJ2-1; D possibly uses TRBD1 or TRBD2 (5 bases each). The CDR3 sequence is 17 residues long. Trimming removed 2 bases at V and 3 bases at J, with 20 bases between. Germline V gene data show CDR1 as GTSNPN and CDR2 as SVGIG (reference sequence). CDR3 in amino acids: CAWSTPRDRLSYNEQFF. Written as DNA, the CDR3 is TGTGCCTGGAGTACCCCCAGGGACCGACTAAGCTACAATGAGCAGTTCTTC.

The chain joins TRBV20-1 to TRBJ2-7; 13 nucleotides agree with TRBD2. The V segment lost 3 bases and the J segment 3 bases; nucleotides outside the gene matches: 2. CDR1 and CDR2 (germline): DFQATT, SNEGSKA (reference sequence). The CDR3 sequence is 14 residues long. Here the CDR3 DNA reads TGCAGTGCTAGCGGGACTAGCGGGAACTACGAGCAGTACTTC. Encoded protein: CSASGTSGNYEQYF.

J is TRBJ1-2 and V is TRBV29-1, with D tentatively TRBD1 (5 bases). Germline CDR1 and CDR2: SQVTM and ANQGSEA. Trimming took 7 bases from V and 1 from J, leaving 19 bases between them. This CDR3 has 15 residues. The CDR3 sequence: CSAEGGRGYNYGYTF. The CDR3 region has the DNA TGCAGCGCCGAGGGAGGGCGGGGGTATAACTATGGCTACACCTTC. The whole variable domain, filled in from reference TRBV29-1 and TRBJ1-2, reads SAVISQKPSRDICQRGTSLTIQCQVDSQVTMMFWYRQQPGQSLTLIATANQGSEATYESGFVIDKFPISRPNLTFSTLTVSNMSPEDSSIYLCSAEGGRGYNYGYTFGSGTRLTVV.

There are many counts of this clonotype. The V and J genes are TRBV28 and TRBJ1-6; maybe TRBD1 (5 bases). The germline CDR1 and CDR2 sequences are MDHEN and SYDVKM. Trimming cost V 7 bases and J 0 bases, with 16 bases left between them. CDR3 length: 17 residues. The CDR3 coding sequence is TGTGCCAGCAACGCGGGGACGCCAAGCTCCTATAATTCACCCCTCCACTTT. The encoded protein is CASNAGTPSSYNSPLHF.

Details on this clonotype: Since a much larger clone is just one base distant, this may be a read error. This chain joins TRBV7-6 and TRBJ2-6; possibly TRBD1 or TRBD2 for D (5 bases each). This CDR3 comprises 16 residues. CDR1 is SGHVS, CDR2 FNYEAQ, per germline. The CDR3 DNA sequence: TGTGCCAGCAGCTTAGTCTCGGGGTTCGGGGCCAACGTCCTGGCTTTC. Residues: CASSLVSGFGANVLAF. The whole variable domain, remainder taken from reference TRBV7-6 and TRBJ2-6, is GAGVSQSPRYKVTKRGQDVALRCDPISGHVSLYWYRQALGQGPEFLTYFNYEAQQDKSGLPNDRFSAERPEGSISTLTIQRTEQRDSAMYRCASSLVSGFGANVLAFGAGSRLTVL.

This clonotype was observed many times. The chain combines TRBV6-1 with TRBJ1-2; tentative D call: TRBD1 (5 bases). Germline V lookup: CDR1 MNHNS, CDR2 SASEGT. CDR3 length: 15 amino acids. V was trimmed by 1 base and J by 4 bases, leaving 13 bases between them. CDR3 protein: CASSEVPGSIYGYTF. CDR3 coding DNA: TGTGCCAGCAGTGAAGTCCCAGGGAGTATCTATGGCTACACCTTC.

This chain uses TRBV7-6 with TRBJ2-1, with D perhaps matching TRBD2 (7 bases). The V gene's germline CDR1 is SGHVS and CDR2 FNYEAQ. The CDR3 runs to 14 residues. The V end lost 5 bases, the J end lost 4 bases, and 12 bases lay between the germline ends. CDR3 sequence: CASSGGGAYNEQFF. CDR3 coding DNA: TGTGCCAGCAGCGGGGGGGGCGCGTACAATGAGCAGTTCTTC.

This clonotype was picked up many times. The J gene is TRBJ1-2, the V gene TRBV29-1, with a possible D match to TRBD1 (6 bases). Trimming cost V 6 bases and J 6 bases, with 17 bases left between them. The CDR3 runs 13 residues. Germline V gene sequence: CDR1 SQVTM, CDR2 ANQGSEA. CDR3 sequence reads: CSVDSTGWDGYTF. As DNA, the CDR3 is TGCAGCGTGGACTCAACAGGGTGGGATGGCTACACCTTC. Complete variable domain (other parts from reference TRBV29-1 and TRBJ1-2): SAVISQKPSRDICQRGTSLTIQCQVDSQVTMMFWYRQQPGQSLTLIATANQGSEATYESGFVIDKFPISRPNLTFSTLTVSNMSPEDSSIYLCSVDSTGWDGYTFGSGTRLTVV.

The chain joins TRBV7-9 to TRBJ2-2; 12 bases match TRBD2. Germline assignment: CDR1 SEHNR and CDR2 FQNEAQ (reference sequence). V was clipped by 5 bases and J by 2 bases; unmatched bases: 6. The CDR3 sequence is 17 residues long. The CDR3 coding sequence is TGTGCCAGCAGCCAGGGACTAGCGGGTGGCAACACCGGGGAGCTGTTTTTT. Residues: CASSQGLAGGNTGELFF.

There are many counts of this clonotype. The V and J genes are TRBV12-3 or TRBV12-4 and TRBJ2-5; perhaps TRBD2 as D (5 bases). The CDR3 contains 12 residues. The V end was cut by 6 bases, the J end by 5 bases, with 10 bases between. This CDR3 reads CASREDLETQYF. CDR3 nucleotide sequence: TGTGCCAGCAGGGAGGACCTGGAGACCCAGTACTTC.